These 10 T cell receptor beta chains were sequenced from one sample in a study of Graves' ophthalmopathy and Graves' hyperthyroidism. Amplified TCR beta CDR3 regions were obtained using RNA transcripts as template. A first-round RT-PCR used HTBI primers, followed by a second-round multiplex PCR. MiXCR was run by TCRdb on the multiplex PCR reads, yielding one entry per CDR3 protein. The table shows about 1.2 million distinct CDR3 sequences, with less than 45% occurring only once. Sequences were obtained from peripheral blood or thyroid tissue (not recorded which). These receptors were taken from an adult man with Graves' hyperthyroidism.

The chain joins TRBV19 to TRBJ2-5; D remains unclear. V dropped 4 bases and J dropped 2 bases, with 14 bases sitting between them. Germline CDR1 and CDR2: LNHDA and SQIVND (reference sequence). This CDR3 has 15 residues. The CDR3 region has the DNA TGTGCCAGTAGTACACATGGCCAAACTCAAGAGACCCAGTACTTC. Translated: CASSTHGQTQETQYF.

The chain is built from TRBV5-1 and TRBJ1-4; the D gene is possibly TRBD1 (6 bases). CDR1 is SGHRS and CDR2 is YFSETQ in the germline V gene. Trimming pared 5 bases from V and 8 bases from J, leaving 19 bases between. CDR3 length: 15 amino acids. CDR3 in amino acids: CASRYQAGVQEKLFF. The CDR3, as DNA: TGCGCCAGCAGATACCAGGCAGGGGTGCAAGAAAAACTGTTTTTT.

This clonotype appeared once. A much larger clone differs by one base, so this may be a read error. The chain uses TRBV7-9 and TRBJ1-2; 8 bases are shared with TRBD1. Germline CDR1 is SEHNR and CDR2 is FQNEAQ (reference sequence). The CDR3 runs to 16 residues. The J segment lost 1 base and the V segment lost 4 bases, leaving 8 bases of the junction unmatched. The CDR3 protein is CASSSTGTGNNYGYTF. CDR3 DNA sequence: TGTGCCAGCAGCTCGACCGGGACAGGAAATAACTATGGCTACACCTTC.

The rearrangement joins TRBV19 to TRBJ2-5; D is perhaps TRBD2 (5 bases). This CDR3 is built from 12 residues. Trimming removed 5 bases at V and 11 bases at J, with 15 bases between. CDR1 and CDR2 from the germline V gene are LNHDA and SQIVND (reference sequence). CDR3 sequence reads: CASSALRDQQYF. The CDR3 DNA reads TGTGCCAGTAGTGCCCTCCGGGATCAGCAGTACTTC.

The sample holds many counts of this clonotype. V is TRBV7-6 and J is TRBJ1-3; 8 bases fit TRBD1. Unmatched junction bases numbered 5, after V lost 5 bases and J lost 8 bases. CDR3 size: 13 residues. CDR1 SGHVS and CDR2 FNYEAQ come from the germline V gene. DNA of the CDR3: TGTGCCAGCAGCCGGACAGGGATGGACACCATATATTTT. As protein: CASSRTGMDTIYF.

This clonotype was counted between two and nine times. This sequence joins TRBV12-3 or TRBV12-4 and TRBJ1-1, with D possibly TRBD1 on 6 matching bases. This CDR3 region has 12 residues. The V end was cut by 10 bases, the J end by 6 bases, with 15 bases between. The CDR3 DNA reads TGTGCCACCGGGGGCTCTAAGGCTGAAGCTTTCTTT. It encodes CATGGSKAEAFF.

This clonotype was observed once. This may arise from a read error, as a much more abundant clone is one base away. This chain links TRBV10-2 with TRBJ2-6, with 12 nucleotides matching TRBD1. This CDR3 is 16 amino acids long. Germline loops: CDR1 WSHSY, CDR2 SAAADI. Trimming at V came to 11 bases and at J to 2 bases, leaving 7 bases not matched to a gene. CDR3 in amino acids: CAGRGQGAPGANVLTF. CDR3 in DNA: TGCGCCGGACGGGGACAGGGGGCGCCTGGGGCCAACGTCCTGACTTTC.

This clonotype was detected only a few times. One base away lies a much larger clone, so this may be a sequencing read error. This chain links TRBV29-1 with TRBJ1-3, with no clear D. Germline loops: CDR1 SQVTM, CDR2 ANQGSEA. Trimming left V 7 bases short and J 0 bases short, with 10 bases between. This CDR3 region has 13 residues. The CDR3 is CSADGVSGNTIYF. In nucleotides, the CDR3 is TGCAGCGCGGACGGTGTCTCTGGAAACACCATATATTTT.

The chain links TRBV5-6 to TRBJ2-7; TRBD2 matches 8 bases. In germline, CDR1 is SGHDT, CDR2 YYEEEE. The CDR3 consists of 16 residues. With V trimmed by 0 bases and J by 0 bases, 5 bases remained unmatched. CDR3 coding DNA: TGTGCCAGCAGCTTGGGTACCGGGAGGGCCTCCTACGAGCAGTACTTC. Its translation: CASSLGTGRASYEQYF.

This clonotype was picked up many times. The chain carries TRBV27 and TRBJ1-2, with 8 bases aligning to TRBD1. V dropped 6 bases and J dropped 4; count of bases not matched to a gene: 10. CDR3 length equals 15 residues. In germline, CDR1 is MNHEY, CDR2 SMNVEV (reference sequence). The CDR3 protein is CASSDGTGGRYGYTF. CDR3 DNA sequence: TGTGCCAGCAGCGACGGGACAGGCGGGCGCTATGGCTACACCTTC.